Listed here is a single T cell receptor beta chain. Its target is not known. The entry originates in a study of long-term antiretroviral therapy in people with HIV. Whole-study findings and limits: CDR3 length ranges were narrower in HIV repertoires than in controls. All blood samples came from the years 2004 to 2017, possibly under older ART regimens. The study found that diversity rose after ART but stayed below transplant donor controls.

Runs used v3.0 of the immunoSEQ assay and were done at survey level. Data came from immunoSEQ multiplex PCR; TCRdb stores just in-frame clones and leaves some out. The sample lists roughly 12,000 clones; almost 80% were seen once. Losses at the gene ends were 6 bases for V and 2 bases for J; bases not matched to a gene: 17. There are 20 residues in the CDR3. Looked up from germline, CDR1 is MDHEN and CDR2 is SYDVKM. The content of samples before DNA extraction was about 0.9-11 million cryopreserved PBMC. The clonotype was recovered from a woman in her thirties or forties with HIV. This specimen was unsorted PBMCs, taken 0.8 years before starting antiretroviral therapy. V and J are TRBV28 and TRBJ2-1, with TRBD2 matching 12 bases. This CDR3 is CASSPIPPSGRVYPYNEQFF. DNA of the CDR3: TGTGCCAGCAGCCCAATCCCCCCTAGCGGGAGGGTCTACCCCTACAATGAGCAGTTCTTC.